This T cell receptor beta chain appears in the sequencing data of a study of post-analysis software for immune sequencing data. Study findings and constraints: Analysis by F measure revealed that same-batch samples clustered strongly together.

cDNA libraries of TCR beta carried unique molecular identifiers. TCRdb re-derived calls from the PCR reads in MiXCR, one entry per CDR3 protein. This table has more than 450,000 distinct CDR3 sequences, 34% appearing once. About this clonotype itself: What it binds is not known.

This TCR derives from a girl aged 2-17 years with multiple sclerosis. The sample consisted of blood.

The CDR3 here is CASSWERGPTEAFF. The CDR3 DNA is TGCGCCAGCAGCTGGGAGCGCGGGCCCACTGAAGCTTTCTTT. J is TRBJ1-1 and V is TRBV5-1; the D is unclear. The CDR3 is 14 residues long. Trimming shortened V by 3 bases and J by 4 bases, and 13 bases separated the two germline ends. In germline, CDR1 is SGHRS, CDR2 YFSETQ.